Listed below are T cell receptor beta chains from one sample, sequenced in a study of blood T cell repertoires in COVID-19. Assay used: immunoSEQ multiplex PCR; TCRdb lists only in-frame clones, some missing. The sample yields around 58,000 clones, 91% seen once. Material: peripheral blood. These receptors were collected from a woman aged 55-70 years with active or convalescent COVID-19. Both conserved end residues are part of each CDR3. A D gene is named only where the DNA matches it firmly. Clone size appears in some rows only: once, few, many, or a class for an expanded clone.

abundance: -; d_gene: TRBD2; v_gene: TRBV19; j_gene: TRBJ2-3; CDR3aa: CASSPGTSGGTDTQYF; CDR3nt: TGTGCCAGTAGTCCAGGGACTAGCGGGGGGACAGATACGCAGTATTTT
abundance: -; d_gene: -; v_gene: TRBV6-5; j_gene: TRBJ1-2; CDR3aa: CASGATGNYGYTF; CDR3nt: TGTGCCAGCGGAGCCACAGGGAACTATGGCTACACCTTC
abundance: -; d_gene: -; v_gene: TRBV28; j_gene: TRBJ2-7; CDR3aa: CASQTLRGHYEQYF; CDR3nt: TGTGCCAGTCAAACGCTCAGGGGACACTACGAGCAGTACTTC
abundance: -; d_gene: -; v_gene: TRBV10-3; j_gene: TRBJ1-1; CDR3aa: CATQTGTGDTEAFF; CDR3nt: TGTGCCACCCAGACAGGCACCGGGGACACTGAAGCTTTCTTT
abundance: -; d_gene: -; v_gene: TRBV6-6; j_gene: TRBJ1-1; CDR3aa: CASSYYGEAFF; CDR3nt: TGTGCCAGCAGTTACTACGGTGAAGCTTTCTTT
abundance: -; d_gene: -; v_gene: TRBV21-1; j_gene: TRBJ2-1; CDR3aa: CASSKDLDNEQFF; CDR3nt: TGTGCCAGCAGCAAAGATCTAGACAATGAGCAGTTCTTC
abundance: once; d_gene: TRBD2; v_gene: TRBV7-6; j_gene: TRBJ2-5; CDR3aa: CASSSPSSGGALYYF; CDR3nt: TGTGCCAGCAGCTCCCCTTCGAGCGGGGGGGCCCTTTACTACTTC
abundance: -; d_gene: -; v_gene: TRBV7-3; j_gene: TRBJ2-1; CDR3aa: CASSSSGEGYNEQFF; CDR3nt: TGTGCCAGCAGCTCCTCCGGGGAAGGATACAATGAGCAGTTCTTC
abundance: -; d_gene: -; v_gene: TRBV28; j_gene: TRBJ1-1; CDR3aa: CASSSTAAMNTEAFF; CDR3nt: TGTGCCAGCAGTTCGACAGCAGCCATGAACACTGAAGCTTTCTTT
abundance: -; d_gene: TRBD1; v_gene: TRBV5-1; j_gene: TRBJ2-2; CDR3aa: CASTTGGPSTGELFF; CDR3nt: TGCGCCAGCACAACAGGGGGCCCGAGCACCGGGGAGCTGTTTTTT
abundance: -; d_gene: TRBD2; v_gene: TRBV6-6; j_gene: TRBJ2-5; CDR3aa: CASILSGGRARETQYF; CDR3nt: TGTGCCAGCATCCTTAGCGGGGGTAGGGCTCGAGAGACCCAGTACTTC
abundance: -; d_gene: TRBD1; v_gene: TRBV6-5; j_gene: TRBJ1-5; CDR3aa: CASSGQINQPQHF; CDR3nt: TGTGCCAGCTCGGGACAGATAAATCAGCCCCAGCATTTT
abundance: -; d_gene: TRBD2; v_gene: TRBV28; j_gene: TRBJ2-5; CDR3aa: CASSTLASGSPETQYF; CDR3nt: TGTGCCAGCAGTACTTTGGCTAGCGGGAGCCCAGAGACCCAGTACTTC
abundance: -; d_gene: TRBD1; v_gene: TRBV30; j_gene: TRBJ1-2; CDR3aa: CACRGGEYYGYTF; CDR3nt: TGTGCCTGCCGAGGGGGCGAGTACTATGGCTACACCTTC
abundance: -; d_gene: -; v_gene: TRBV6-6; j_gene: TRBJ2-3; CDR3aa: CASSPLVNTQYF; CDR3nt: TGTGCCAGCAGCCCCCTAGTTAATACGCAGTATTTT
abundance: -; d_gene: -; v_gene: TRBV20-1; j_gene: TRBJ2-1; CDR3aa: CSASSTEQFF; CDR3nt: TGCAGTGCTAGCTCTACCGAGCAGTTCTTC
abundance: -; d_gene: TRBD2; v_gene: TRBV6-5; j_gene: TRBJ2-3; CDR3aa: CASSSLAGDTDTQYF; CDR3nt: TGTGCCAGCAGTTCACTAGCGGGAGACACAGATACGCAGTATTTT
abundance: -; d_gene: -; v_gene: TRBV3-1/TRBV3-2; j_gene: TRBJ1-1; CDR3aa: CASSQESHRNTEAFF; CDR3nt: TGTGCCAGCAGCCAAGAATCCCACAGGAACACTGAAGCTTTCTTT
abundance: few; d_gene: TRBD1; v_gene: TRBV9; j_gene: TRBJ2-7; CDR3aa: CASSVEPQGAHEQYF; CDR3nt: TGTGCCAGCAGCGTCGAACCACAGGGGGCCCACGAGCAGTACTTC
abundance: -; d_gene: -; v_gene: TRBV7-2; j_gene: TRBJ1-1; CDR3aa: CASSSQGNTEAFF; CDR3nt: TGTGCCAGCAGCTCGCAGGGTAACACTGAAGCTTTCTTT
abundance: -; d_gene: -; v_gene: TRBV28; j_gene: TRBJ2-3; CDR3aa: CASSLLEPDTQYF; CDR3nt: TGTGCCAGCTCCCTTTTGGAGCCGGATACGCAGTATTTT
abundance: -; d_gene: TRBD1; v_gene: TRBV6-5; j_gene: TRBJ1-3; CDR3aa: CASSYSTGRTGNTIYF; CDR3nt: TGTGCCAGCAGTTACTCGACAGGGCGGACTGGAAACACCATATATTTT
abundance: -; d_gene: -; v_gene: TRBV19; j_gene: TRBJ1-5; CDR3aa: CASTTTGFGNQPQHF; CDR3nt: TGTGCCAGTACTACCACAGGGTTCGGCAATCAGCCCCAGCATTTT
abundance: -; d_gene: -; v_gene: TRBV11-2; j_gene: TRBJ1-6; CDR3aa: CASSQDTGLPLHF; CDR3nt: TGTGCCAGCAGTCAGGATACCGGTCTACCCCTCCACTTT
abundance: -; d_gene: TRBD1; v_gene: TRBV18; j_gene: TRBJ1-5; CDR3aa: CASSPGTGLSNQPQHF; CDR3nt: TGTGCCAGCTCACCCGGGACAGGACTTAGCAATCAGCCCCAGCATTTT
abundance: -; d_gene: TRBD2; v_gene: TRBV5-1; j_gene: TRBJ2-5; CDR3aa: CASSWAGGERETQYF; CDR3nt: TGCGCCAGCAGCTGGGCCGGGGGGGAGCGAGAGACCCAGTACTTC
abundance: -; d_gene: TRBD2; v_gene: TRBV5-1; j_gene: TRBJ2-1; CDR3aa: CASSLGGSGSYNEQFF; CDR3nt: TGCGCCAGCAGCTTGGGTGGTAGCGGGTCCTACAATGAGCAGTTCTTC
abundance: -; d_gene: -; v_gene: TRBV6-2/TRBV6-3; j_gene: TRBJ1-5; CDR3aa: CASSYSTGGSRNQPQHF; CDR3nt: TGTGCCAGCAGTTACTCGACGGGGGGCTCACGCAATCAGCCCCAGCATTTT
abundance: once; d_gene: -; v_gene: TRBV30; j_gene: TRBJ1-6; CDR3aa: CAWSGEVNSPLHF; CDR3nt: TGTGCCTGGAGCGGGGAGGTTAATTCACCCCTCCACTTT
abundance: -; d_gene: TRBD1; v_gene: TRBV7-2; j_gene: TRBJ1-2; CDR3aa: CASSVLPGQGKYGYTF; CDR3nt: TGTGCCAGCAGCGTCCTGCCGGGACAGGGAAAATATGGCTACACCTTC
abundance: -; d_gene: TRBD1; v_gene: TRBV29-1; j_gene: TRBJ1-2; CDR3aa: CSVKPGQGNGYTF; CDR3nt: TGCAGCGTTAAACCGGGACAGGGGAATGGCTACACCTTC
abundance: -; d_gene: -; v_gene: TRBV30; j_gene: TRBJ1-3; CDR3aa: CAWREAGAGNTIYF; CDR3nt: TGTGCCTGGAGAGAGGCAGGGGCTGGAAACACCATATATTTT
abundance: -; d_gene: -; v_gene: TRBV2; j_gene: TRBJ1-2; CDR3aa: CASSEFRTEDGYTF; CDR3nt: TGTGCCAGCAGTGAATTTAGGACAGAGGATGGCTACACCTTC
abundance: -; d_gene: -; v_gene: TRBV4-3; j_gene: TRBJ2-7; CDR3aa: CASSQDRASYEQYF; CDR3nt: TGCGCCAGCAGCCAAGACCGAGCCTCCTACGAGCAGTACTTC
abundance: -; d_gene: -; v_gene: TRBV7-9; j_gene: TRBJ1-1; CDR3aa: CASSLGQITVAFF; CDR3nt: TGTGCCAGCAGCTTGGGTCAGATAACAGTAGCTTTCTTT
abundance: -; d_gene: TRBD1; v_gene: TRBV2; j_gene: TRBJ2-7; CDR3aa: CASRGTGAYEQYF; CDR3nt: TGTGCCAGCAGAGGGACAGGGGCATACGAGCAGTACTTC
abundance: -; d_gene: -; v_gene: TRBV7-6; j_gene: TRBJ1-1; CDR3aa: CASRQASRTEAFF; CDR3nt: TGTGCCAGCCGCCAGGCGTCAAGGACTGAAGCTTTCTTT
abundance: -; d_gene: TRBD2; v_gene: TRBV7-3; j_gene: TRBJ2-3; CDR3aa: CASSLLAGEGDTQYF; CDR3nt: TGTGCCAGCAGCTTACTAGCGGGGGAGGGAGATACGCAGTATTTT
abundance: once; d_gene: -; v_gene: TRBV5-1; j_gene: TRBJ1-1; CDR3aa: CASSLDRQTDTEAFF; CDR3nt: TGCGCCAGCAGCTTAGACAGACAGACAGACACTGAAGCTTTCTTT
abundance: -; d_gene: TRBD2; v_gene: TRBV11-3; j_gene: TRBJ2-2; CDR3aa: CASSLRGLAGGPGELFF; CDR3nt: TGTGCCAGCAGCTTACGAGGACTAGCGGGAGGACCCGGGGAGCTGTTTTTT
abundance: -; d_gene: TRBD1; v_gene: TRBV2; j_gene: TRBJ1-2; CDR3aa: CASRLQGSYYGYTF; CDR3nt: TGTGCCAGCAGGTTACAGGGGTCCTACTATGGCTACACCTTC
abundance: -; d_gene: TRBD1; v_gene: TRBV6-6; j_gene: TRBJ1-1; CDR3aa: CASKGQLSYTEAFF; CDR3nt: TGTGCCAGCAAGGGACAGCTTTCCTACACTGAAGCTTTCTTT
abundance: -; d_gene: -; v_gene: TRBV30; j_gene: TRBJ1-1; CDR3aa: CAWSSDLDTEAFF; CDR3nt: TGTGCCTGGTCCTCAGATCTCGACACTGAAGCTTTCTTT
abundance: -; d_gene: TRBD2; v_gene: TRBV24-1; j_gene: TRBJ2-1; CDR3aa: CATSEVAGGGSYNEQFF; CDR3nt: TGTGCCACCAGTGAGGTAGCGGGAGGGGGATCCTACAATGAGCAGTTCTTC
abundance: -; d_gene: TRBD1; v_gene: TRBV7-3; j_gene: TRBJ2-3; CDR3aa: CASTAFKGTGAITDTQYF; CDR3nt: TGTGCCAGCACCGCATTTAAAGGGACAGGGGCCATCACAGATACGCAGTATTTT
abundance: -; d_gene: TRBD1; v_gene: TRBV10-3; j_gene: TRBJ1-1; CDR3aa: CAIGGTGGTEAFF; CDR3nt: TGTGCCATCGGCGGGACAGGGGGAACTGAAGCTTTCTTT
abundance: -; d_gene: TRBD1; v_gene: TRBV18; j_gene: TRBJ2-7; CDR3aa: CASSRTTGGYEQYF; CDR3nt: TGTGCCAGCTCACGAACGACAGGGGGATACGAGCAGTACTTC